This T cell receptor beta chain was identified in a study of regulatory and conventional T cells in RAG deficiency. General study findings and limits: Omenn syndrome and CID/AS patients had around 100-fold fewer unique Treg TCR beta sequences, versus 8 to 10-fold elsewhere. In Omenn syndrome, sorted "Tregs" may be peripherally activated cells. Patient subsets had shorter CDR3s; Omenn Treg-Tconv overlap exceeded 80%. RAG-deficient patients showed markedly lower Shannon entropy and higher Simpson indices than control T-cell subsets.

This CDR3 has 16 residues. Germline assignment: CDR1 SGHTA and CDR2 FQGNSA. V lost 3 bases to trimming and J lost 2 bases, with 15 bases between them. The data were produced by immunoSEQ multiplex PCR, yet TCRdb's version contains in-frame clones alone and is incomplete. The table records about 29,000 clones, roughly 96% of them present only once. Genomic DNA came from blood conventional CD4+ T cells gated CD25-low CD127-high. As for this clone: The antigen remains unidentified.

These sequences were also reported in another study, on regulatory T cells. That publication notes: The primer mix had 52 TRBV and 13 TRBJ primers.

This TCR was recovered from a human donor in good health. The gene calls are TRBV7-2 and TRBJ2-3; D not resolved. The sample was CD25- CD4+ T cells sorted from blood. As DNA, the CDR3 is TGTGCCAGCAGCTTCCCAAAATCCCCCTACACAGATACGCAGTATTTT. Translation: CASSFPKSPYTDTQYF.